A selection of T cell receptor beta chains follows, all from one sample in a study of T cells expressing NK-cell markers. TCRdb reprocessed the 5' RACE reads; each CDR3 protein has one entry and no DNA is given. This sample's table reports 140,000 or so distinct CDR3 sequences. Material: blood T cells: a sorted CD56 or NKG2C T cell subset, CD4+ or CD8+ T cells, or bulk PBMC T cells (not recorded which). The origin of the receptors is a man aged 18 to 30 in good health. Both conserved end residues are part of each CDR3. Each record gives: V gene, J gene, CDR3 protein.

>TRBV13|TRBJ1-1
CASTHGAEAFF
>TRBV4-1|TRBJ2-5
CASSQPGLAGTQYF
>TRBV4-2|TRBJ2-5
CASSEDWMKETQYF
>TRBV6-1|TRBJ2-5
CASTRWTGDQETQYF
>TRBV12-5|TRBJ2-1
CASGFGTSGDNEQFF
>TRBV13|TRBJ1-1
CASSLQVYRVGTEAFF
>TRBV7-9|TRBJ2-5
CASSLGGSDREETQYF
>TRBV30|TRBJ2-2
CAWSVEVGNTGELFF
>TRBV9|TRBJ1-1
CATAALGASTEAFF
>TRBV7-3|TRBJ2-1
CASSSGGGAYNEQFF
>TRBV27|TRBJ2-7
CASSFAGQIYEQYF
>TRBV6-5|TRBJ2-7
CASSYSGRADEQYF
>TRBV14|TRBJ2-1
CASSQDPAGGHEQFF
>TRBV5-4|TRBJ2-1
CASSLGPNEQFF
>TRBV7-9|TRBJ2-4
CATDHKIYENIQYF
>TRBV7-9|TRBJ2-5
CASSLGHPETQYF
>TRBV7-9|TRBJ2-5
CASSLAHEGRETQYF
>TRBV3-1|TRBJ2-5
CASMQSPGTPRSQETQYF
>TRBV6-2/TRBV6-3|TRBJ2-5
CASNKDRGFEETQYF
>TRBV4-3|TRBJ1-5
CASSQDPPSEASNQPQHF
>TRBV27|TRBJ2-2
CASSSQDGRLFF
>TRBV7-9|TRBJ2-7
CASTLRGDEQYF
>TRBV5-1|TRBJ1-4
CASSLAAGTGNEKLFF
>TRBV5-1|TRBJ2-3
CASSPRLGEADTQYF
>TRBV30|TRBJ1-1
CAWTAGTNTEAFF
>TRBV5-1|TRBJ1-3
CASSTEALGVYSGNTIYF
>TRBV10-2|TRBJ1-2
CASSEDPGGANYGYTF
>TRBV7-6|TRBJ2-3
CASSVIAEGTDTQYF
>TRBV9|TRBJ2-6
CASSEGTAGANVLTF
>TRBV9|TRBJ2-1
CASSPMELARNEQFF
>TRBV4-1|TRBJ1-1
CASRLATGSGTEAFF
>TRBV29-1|TRBJ2-3
CSALTTDRTDTQYF
>TRBV12-3/TRBV12-4|TRBJ2-3
CATRRDRSTDTQYF
>TRBV5-6|TRBJ2-2
CASSHRDGSGELFF
>TRBV6-6|TRBJ2-3
CASSDGPGDTQYF
>TRBV13|TRBJ2-7
CASSVDRTPGDEQYF
>TRBV6-6|TRBJ2-7
CASSYAANYEQYF
>TRBV20-1|TRBJ2-1
CSARDKAGAYNEQFF
>TRBV7-9|TRBJ2-2
CASSQLAGAAGELFF
>TRBV7-9|TRBJ2-1
CASSSGATYNEQFF
>TRBV30|TRBJ1-1
CAWSVGLGSNTEAFF
>TRBV4-3|TRBJ2-1
CASSQVAANNEQFF